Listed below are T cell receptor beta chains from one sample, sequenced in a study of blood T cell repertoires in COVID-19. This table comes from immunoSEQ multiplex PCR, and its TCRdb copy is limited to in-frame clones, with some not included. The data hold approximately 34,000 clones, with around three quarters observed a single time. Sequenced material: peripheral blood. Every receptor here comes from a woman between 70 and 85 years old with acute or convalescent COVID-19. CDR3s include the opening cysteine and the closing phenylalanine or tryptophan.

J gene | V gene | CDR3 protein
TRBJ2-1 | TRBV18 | CASSPREREQFF
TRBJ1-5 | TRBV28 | CASSQGYSNQPQHF
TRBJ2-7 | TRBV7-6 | CASSLGGGYEQYF
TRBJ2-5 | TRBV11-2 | CASSLERGPETQYF
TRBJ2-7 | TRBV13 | CASSSGSSYEQYF
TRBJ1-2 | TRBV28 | CASSLGGYGYTF
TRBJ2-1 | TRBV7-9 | CASSPRGGNEQFF
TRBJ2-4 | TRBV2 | CASSDRGLTKNIQYF
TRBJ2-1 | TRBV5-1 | CASSLGGGVTWVNEQFF
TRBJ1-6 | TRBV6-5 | CASRGQGNSPLHF
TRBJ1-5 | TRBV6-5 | CASSRRGRDQPQHF
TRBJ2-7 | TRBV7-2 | CASSLEASGVYEQYF
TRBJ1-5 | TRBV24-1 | CATSDAGGNQPQHF
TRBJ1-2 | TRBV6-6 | CASSYAGQGAVGYTF
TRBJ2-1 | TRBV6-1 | CASSDSGGGPYNEQFF
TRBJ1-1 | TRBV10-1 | CASSEMRGLNAFF
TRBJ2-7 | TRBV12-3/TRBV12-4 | CASSLRGGYEQYF
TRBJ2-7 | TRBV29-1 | CSVEGGQGPATYEQYF
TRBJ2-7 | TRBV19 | CATSPSVGRAFEQYF
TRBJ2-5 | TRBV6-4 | CASSDPEIQIGLAGAIQETQYF
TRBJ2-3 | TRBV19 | CASSIGLAKGSDTQYF
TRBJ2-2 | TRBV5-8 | CASNAQGHRNPGELFF
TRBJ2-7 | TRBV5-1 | CASSLGLAGTYEQYF
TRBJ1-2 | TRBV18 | CASSPRALYKTGGNYGYTF
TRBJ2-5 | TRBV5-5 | CASSPWLATQYF
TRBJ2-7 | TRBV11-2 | CASSPAATRLEQYF
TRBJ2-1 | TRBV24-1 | CATSDRNEQFF
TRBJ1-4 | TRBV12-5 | CASGLDRGPSTANEKLFF
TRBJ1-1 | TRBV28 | CASRQGPTEAFF
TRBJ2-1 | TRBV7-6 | CASLLSGGALGEQFF
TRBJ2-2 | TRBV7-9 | CATEALAGAFGELFF